This TCR beta chain was identified during a study of blood T cell repertoires in COVID-19. Per germline, CDR1 SGHVS and CDR2 FQNEAQ. This CDR3 is 15 amino acids long. The V and J ends lost 2 bases and 1 base respectively, with 11 bases between them. In the original processing: Nucleated cell counts were estimated from reference gene primer amplification. Sequencing used immunoSEQ multiplex PCR; TCRdb keeps in-frame clones, though not all of them. D and trimming come from the DNA, and the V and J calls and clone size come from that table. Of approximately 190,000 clones in the sample, 80% to 85% were seen once.

This clonotype was sampled from a human donor in a cohort sampled during active COVID-19. The chain is built from TRBV7-8 and TRBJ1-1; no clear D gene. Input material: peripheral blood. The CDR3 loop is CASSLSAQSNTEAFF. The CDR3 coding sequence is TGTGCCAGCAGCTTATCTGCACAGTCGAACACTGAAGCTTTCTTT.